This T cell receptor beta chain came from a study of blood T cells in healthy people across ages. Study results and limitations: It was not known whether donors were CMV positive (a possible confounder of expanded clonotype changes). Strong correlation was found linking TCR beta diversity to naive T cell percentage.

Through a sample-barcoded 5' primer and a J-beta primer mix, a second PCR was run for roughly 6 to 12 cycles. Sequencing recovered at least 3 million CDR3-containing paired-end reads from each sample. TCRdb processed the 5' RACE reads anew with MiXCR; each CDR3 protein has one entry. Of around 500,000 distinct CDR3 sequences in the sample, about 28% were seen once. Germline V gene sequence: CDR1 MNHEY, CDR2 SVGEGT. Trimming removed 5 bases from V and 4 bases from J; junction bases left unmatched: 10. The CDR3 totals 16 residues. This clonotype occurred a few times. Its antigen is as yet unknown. These same records also appear under a second study, on T cells of mothers and their children. That report adds: Per mother, over 9 million TCR beta CDR3 reads were obtained; per child, roughly 2.9 million.

V is TRBV6-2 or TRBV6-3 and J is TRBJ2-2; 7 nucleotides line up with TRBD1. This sequence was found in a boy between 2 and 10 years old in good health. Input material: blood. CDR3 residues: CASSPRLTGSTGELFF. The CDR3 DNA reads as TGTGCCAGCAGTCCTCGGCTGACAGGGTCCACCGGGGAGCTGTTTTTT.